This T cell receptor (beta chain) was sequenced during a study of T cell responses to AZD1222 COVID-19 vaccine. Method: immunoSEQ multiplex PCR; TCRdb's copy keeps in-frame clones and lacks some. The table lists 150,000 or so clones, roughly 87% of them singletons. General study findings and limits: After two AZD1222 doses, spike-specific TCR breadth and depth rose versus day 0.

V was clipped by 8 bases and J by 4 bases; unmatched bases: 11. This CDR3 has 14 residues. The V gene's germline CDR1 is LNHDA and CDR2 SQIVND (reference sequence). Turning to this clone: Antigen: not known.

Here the sequenced sample was peripheral blood, taken on day 0 of AZD1222 vaccination. This receptor was taken from an adult in good health. The rearrangement links TRBV19 to TRBJ2-7; 7 nucleotides align to TRBD1. DNA for the CDR3: TGTGCCAGTGCAGAAGGGACAGCTAATTACGAGCAGTACTTC. It is translated as CASAEGTANYEQYF. The whole variable domain, remainder taken from reference TRBV19 and TRBJ2-7, is DGGITQSPKYLFRKEGQNVTLSCEQNLNHDAMYWYRQDPGQGLRLIYYSQIVNDFQKGDIAEGYSVSREKKESFPLTVTSAQKNPTAFYLCASAEGTANYEQYFGPGTRLTVT.